Each of the 13 T cell receptor beta chains below was sequenced from the same sample in a study of blood T cell repertoires in COVID-19. The assay was immunoSEQ multiplex PCR, and TCRdb's table has in-frame clones only and misses some. The profile covers about 140,000 clones, with roughly 88% appearing a single time and more than 8.5% taken by the ten largest. The material sequenced was peripheral blood. The receptor source for this set is a man aged 55 to 69 with active or convalescent COVID-19.

V and J are TRBV7-2 and TRBJ1-3; 8 bases agree with TRBD1. This CDR3 is 18 amino acids long. Germline V CDR1 and CDR2: SGHTA, FQGNSA. V shed 1 base and J 4 bases; nucleotides not matched to a gene: 12. CDR3: CASSLEPAGGATGNTIYF. CDR3 DNA: TGTGCCAGCAGCTTAGAGCCGGCAGGGGGCGCAACCGGAAACACCATATATTTT.

The chain joins TRBV29-1 to TRBJ1-5; D ambiguous. The CDR3 spans 14 residues. V gave up 5 bases and J gave up 0 bases, with 11 bases separating them. CDR1 and CDR2 from the germline V gene are SQVTM and ANQGSEA. The CDR3, as DNA: TGCAGCGTTCGGTCAGGCAATAGCAATCAGCCCCAGCATTTT. Protein product: CSVRSGNSNQPQHF. The variable domain in full, completed from reference TRBV29-1 and TRBJ1-5, reads SAVISQKPSRDICQRGTSLTIQCQVDSQVTMMFWYRQQPGQSLTLIATANQGSEATYESGFVIDKFPISRPNLTFSTLTVSNMSPEDSSIYLCSVRSGNSNQPQHFGDGTRLSIL.

This clone has a single count. DNA of the CDR3: TGTGCCAGCAGCGAGGTAGGGGTGAACACTGAAGCTTTCTTT. The encoded protein is CASSEVGVNTEAFF. The V call is TRBV7-9, the J call TRBJ1-1; D is possibly TRBD1 (5 bases). The length of the CDR3 is 14 residues. Germline V gene lookup returns CDR1 SEHNR and CDR2 FQNEAQ (reference sequence). With 5 bases removed from V and 0 bases from J, the gap between germline ends came to 10 bases.

The rearrangement joins TRBV6-1 to TRBJ1-1; D uncertain. Germline CDR1 reads MNHNS; CDR2 reads SASEGT. V lost 0 bases to trimming and J lost 8 bases, with 7 bases between them. The CDR3 loop spans 12 amino acids. The CDR3 nucleotides are TGTGCCAGCAGTGAAGCGCGGTCAGAAGCTTTCTTT. The encoded protein is CASSEARSEAFF.

The chain is built from TRBV19 and TRBJ1-5; a weak D match, TRBD1 (6 bases). The CDR3 is 15 amino acids. The V and J ends lost 5 bases and 3 bases respectively, with 14 bases between them. Germline V gene data show CDR1 as LNHDA and CDR2 as SQIVND (reference sequence). CDR3 amino acids: CASSSPRQVNQPQHF. The CDR3 DNA reads TGTGCCAGTAGTTCCCCCCGACAGGTCAATCAGCCCCAGCATTTT.

The V and J genes are TRBV9 and TRBJ2-3, with 7 nucleotides matching TRBD2. In germline, CDR1 is SGDLS, CDR2 YYNGEE. V gave up 5 bases and J gave up 3 bases; unmatched junction bases: 12. CDR3 length: 16 residues. The CDR3 reads CASSPLTAGPTDTQYF. Written as DNA, the CDR3 is TGTGCCAGCAGTCCCCTCACAGCGGGACCGACAGATACGCAGTATTTT.

The chain is built from TRBV4-3 and TRBJ1-2, with TRBD1 matching 7 bases. V dropped 3 bases and J dropped 5; count of bases not matched to a gene: 6. The germline V gene encodes CDR1 LGHNA and CDR2 YSLEER. This CDR3 spans 14 amino acids. As DNA, the CDR3 is TGCGCCAGCAGCCATCTAGGGGGCGAGTATGGCTACACCTTC. Translated, it gives CASSHLGGEYGYTF.

The gene calls are TRBV24-1 and TRBJ1-5; a weak D match, TRBD1 (6 bases). Germline CDR1 KGHDR, CDR2 SFDVKD. V shed 5 bases and J shed 1 base, with 8 bases lying between them. This CDR3 region has 14 residues. Here the CDR3 reads CATSGQGSNQPQHF. CDR3 sequence (DNA): TGTGCCACCAGTGGTCAGGGGAGCAATCAGCCCCAGCATTTT.

The genes are TRBV19 and TRBJ2-7; 10 bases are shared with TRBD1. The germline V gene has CDR1 LNHDA and CDR2 SQIVND (reference sequence). Trimming removed 5 bases from V and 4 bases from J; junction bases left unmatched: 8. The CDR3 contains 15 residues. The CDR3 reads CASSWETGGAYEQYF. The DNA of the CDR3 is TGTGCCAGTAGTTGGGAGACAGGGGGCGCGTACGAGCAGTACTTC. Full variable domain (rest looked up from reference TRBV19 and TRBJ2-7): DGGITQSPKYLFRKEGQNVTLSCEQNLNHDAMYWYRQDPGQGLRLIYYSQIVNDFQKGDIAEGYSVSREKKESFPLTVTSAQKNPTAFYLCASSWETGGAYEQYFGPGTRLTVT.

The chain carries TRBV5-5 and TRBJ2-7; D not resolved. Trimming left V 0 bases short and J 0 bases short, with 10 bases between. The CDR3 loop spans 15 amino acids. Germline CDR1 SGHKS, CDR2 YYEKEE (reference sequence). CDR3 sequence (DNA): TGTGCCAGCAGCTTGGGTGGCCATATCTCCTACGAGCAGTACTTC. Protein: CASSLGGHISYEQYF.

The chain couples TRBV5-8 to TRBJ1-1, with D unresolved. Germline values: CDR1 SGHTS, CDR2 YDEGEE. There are 13 residues in the CDR3. V dropped 0 bases and J dropped 3 bases, with 6 bases sitting between them. The CDR3: CASSLVGDTEAFF. For the CDR3, the DNA is TGTGCCAGCAGCTTGGTCGGGGACACTGAAGCTTTCTTT.

The chain uses TRBV5-4 and TRBJ1-1; D possibly corresponds to TRBD1 (5 bases). V lost 0 bases to trimming and J lost 0 bases, with 9 bases between them. The CDR3 extends over 15 amino acids. Germline V gene sequence: CDR1 SGHNT, CDR2 YYREEE (reference sequence). Written as DNA, the CDR3 is TGTGCCAGCAGCTTGGTGGGGGGATTGAACACTGAAGCTTTCTTT. The encoded protein is CASSLVGGLNTEAFF.

The chain carries TRBV27 and TRBJ1-4; 12 bases match TRBD1. The CDR3 covers 17 residues. The germline gives CDR1 MNHEY, CDR2 SMNVEV (reference sequence). V lost 2 bases to trimming and J lost 8 bases; unmatched junction nucleotides: 9. The CDR3 protein is CASSLGTGGAAAEKLFF. DNA for the CDR3: TGTGCCAGCAGTTTAGGGACAGGGGGCGCAGCGGCCGAAAAACTGTTTTTT. Based on the CDR3 plus reference TRBV27 and TRBJ1-4, the full variable domain is EAQVTQNPRYLITVTGKKLTVTCSQNMNHEYMSWYRQDPGLGLRQIYYSMNVEVTDKGDVPEGYKVSRKEKRNFPLILESPSPNQTSLYFCASSLGTGGAAAEKLFFGSGTQLSVL.